Below are 14 T cell receptor beta chains sequenced from a single sample in a study of human T cells and chemical hapten exposure. What the library attached to individual cDNA molecules were unique molecular identifiers. TCRdb re-called the reads through MiXCR, storing one row per CDR3 protein. The table lists about 120,000 distinct CDR3 sequences, over 7.5% of them singletons. Unseparated into fractions, whole blood served as the source from which total RNA was extracted. What was sequenced was whole blood. These receptors all come from a human donor in good health. Some clones in this sample may be carry-over from other donors' samples.

This clonotype was found a few times. The chain carries TRBV24-1 and TRBJ2-3; TRBD1 matches 9 bases. In germline, CDR1 is KGHDR, CDR2 SFDVKD. J gave up 5 bases and V 6 bases, and 11 bases lay outside the gene matches. The CDR3 contains 16 residues. The DNA of the CDR3 is TGTGCCACCAGTTTAGGGACAGGGTACACGGGAGATACGCAGTATTTT. Its protein product is CATSLGTGYTGDTQYF.

This sequence joins TRBV5-5 and TRBJ2-1; the D gene is possibly TRBD2 (6 bases). Germline V lookup: CDR1 SGHKS, CDR2 YYEKEE (reference sequence). V was shortened by 4 bases and J by 8 bases, with 13 bases between the two germline ends. The CDR3 loop spans 13 amino acids. Here the CDR3 DNA reads TGTGCCAGCAGCCACCTATCTAGCGATGAGCAGTTCTTC. Protein product: CASSHLSSDEQFF.

The CDR3 bases are TGTGCCAGCAGCCACGAGGGACTACCCACAGATACGCAGTATTTT. Protein product: CASSHEGLPTDTQYF. This chain joins TRBV7-9 and TRBJ2-3; TRBD2 matches 7 bases. The V and J ends lost 5 bases and 2 bases, in that order; junction bases with no gene match: 7. Germline CDR1 and CDR2: SEHNR and FQNEAQ (reference sequence). The CDR3 contains 15 residues.

This clonotype was seen many times. The J gene is TRBJ1-1, the V gene TRBV20-1; D is ambiguous. Germline CDR1 is DFQATT and CDR2 is SNEGSKA (reference sequence). V lost 0 bases and J lost 0, with 8 bases in between. This CDR3 is built from 14 residues. CDR3 region: CSARDGGLNTEAFF. CDR3 nucleotide sequence: TGCAGTGCTAGAGATGGCGGATTGAACACTGAAGCTTTCTTT.

This clonotype was observed many times. The chain combines TRBV7-9 with TRBJ1-1; possibly TRBD1 for D (5 bases). V gave up 3 bases and J gave up 9 bases, with 11 bases separating them. Germline-derived CDR1 and CDR2 are SEHNR and FQNEAQ (reference sequence). This CDR3 comprises 12 residues. The chain's CDR3 is CASSFGTPQAFF. CDR3 nucleotides: TGTGCCAGCAGCTTCGGGACGCCGCAAGCTTTCTTT.

The J gene is TRBJ2-2, the V gene TRBV12-3 or TRBV12-4; D is tentatively TRBD1 or TRBD2 (5 bases each). The CDR3 contains 15 residues. Trimming pared 1 base from V and 5 bases from J, leaving 11 bases between. The CDR3 nucleotides are TGTGCCAGCAGTTTAGGGCAGGGAGATACCGGGGAGCTGTTTTTT. It codes for CASSLGQGDTGELFF.

There are a few counts of this clonotype. The chain has TRBV12-3 or TRBV12-4 and TRBJ1-3, with TRBD1 matching 8 bases. V lost 6 bases and J lost 8; bases outside the gene matches: 3. The CDR3 runs 12 residues. CDR3 sequence: CASSQGADTIYF. Here the CDR3 DNA reads TGTGCCAGCAGCCAGGGGGCTGACACCATATATTTT.

This chain connects TRBV6-5 to TRBJ2-5, with D perhaps matching TRBD1 (5 bases). Between the trimmed V and J ends, which lost 2 bases and 7 bases, there was a span of 5 bases. Germline V lookup: CDR1 MNHEY, CDR2 SVGAGI. The CDR3 is made up of 11 amino acids. The CDR3 spells CASSYQGTQYF. In DNA form, the CDR3 reads TGTGCCAGCAGTTACCAGGGGACCCAGTACTTC.

The sample holds a few counts of this clonotype. This CDR3 reads CASSQQDEQYF. As DNA, the CDR3 is TGTGCCAGCAGCCAACAGGACGAGCAGTACTTC. The rearrangement joins TRBV7-9 to TRBJ2-7; tentative D call: TRBD1 (5 bases). The CDR3 is 11 residues long. CDR1 and CDR2 (germline): SEHNR, FQNEAQ (reference sequence). The V end lost 5 bases, the J end lost 5 bases, and 7 bases lay between the germline ends.

Written as DNA, the CDR3 is TGTGCCAGCAGCCTCACAGGGACCAGCAATCAGCCCCAGCATTTT. This encodes CASSLTGTSNQPQHF. The rearrangement links TRBV7-9 to TRBJ1-5; tentative D call: TRBD1 (6 bases). Germline V gene data show CDR1 as SEHNR and CDR2 as FQNEAQ (reference sequence). V was trimmed by 5 bases and J by 1 base, leaving 12 bases between them. The length of the CDR3 is 15 residues.

The chain recombines TRBV29-1 with TRBJ2-7, with D possibly matching TRBD1 (6 bases). The CDR3 length is 12 residues. CDR1 SQVTM and CDR2 ANQGSEA come from the germline V gene. V gave up 5 bases and J gave up 2 bases, with 10 bases separating them. CDR3 in DNA: TGCAGCGTTCGGGACACTGCCTACGAGCAGTACTTC. Amino acids: CSVRDTAYEQYF.

A few counts support this clonotype. The V and J genes are TRBV10-3 and TRBJ2-1, with 7 bases identical to TRBD2. Germline CDR1 is ENHRY and CDR2 is SYGVKD. The trim removed 3 bases at V and 5 bases at J, leaving 7 bases unmatched. The CDR3 sequence is 15 residues long. The CDR3 region has the DNA TGTGCCATCAGTGAAGGGAGCGGGGTTCACAATGAGCAGTTCTTC. Translating it yields CAISEGSGVHNEQFF.

This clonotype was seen repeatedly, ten times or more. This sequence joins TRBV12-3 or TRBV12-4 and TRBJ1-4; D is undetermined. Deletions cut 5 bases from V and 7 bases from J, with 11 bases between. This CDR3 spans 13 amino acids. CDR3 DNA: TGTGCCAGCAGTGGACCGAGAGGTGAAAAACTGTTTTTT. Its translation is CASSGPRGEKLFF.

V gene TRBV24-1 combines with J gene TRBJ2-3; a weak D match, TRBD1 (6 bases). From germline, CDR1 is KGHDR and CDR2 SFDVKD. The CDR3 is made up of 18 amino acids. V lost 7 bases and J lost 2, with 24 bases in between. This CDR3 reads CATRTTTDRTHLTDTQYF. CDR3 coding DNA: TGTGCCACCAGGACGACTACCGACAGGACCCATCTCACAGATACGCAGTATTTT.